A selection of T cell receptor beta chains follows, all from one sample in a study of T-cell memory formation after mild COVID-19. TCRdb reanalysed the 5' RACE reads using MiXCR and keeps one entry per CDR3 protein. Here the sample spans some 250,000 distinct CDR3 sequences, 8.5% to 9.5% being singletons. Sequencing input: PBMCs or a T cell subset sorted from them (not recorded which). These receptors originate from a man younger than 35 who had mild COVID-19 (a few samples of this study predate the infection). Cell type and time point are not known. Both conserved end residues are part of each CDR3. A D gene is named only where the DNA matches it firmly. The listing skips clone size in some rows; elsewhere it reads once, few, many or a size class.

clone size: -
CDR3 length: 14
V gene: TRBV5-1
J gene: TRBJ2-5
D gene: -
CDR3 protein: CASSLEVGGFTQYF
CDR3 DNA: TGCGCCAGCAGCTTGGAAGTGGGGGGCTTTACCCAGTACTTC

clone size: few
CDR3 length: 12
V gene: TRBV20-1
J gene: TRBJ1-4
D gene: -
CDR3 protein: CSASEGAEKLFF
CDR3 DNA: TGCAGTGCTTCAGAGGGAGCCGAAAAACTGTTTTTT

clone size: -
CDR3 length: 17
V gene: TRBV7-2
J gene: TRBJ1-2
D gene: -
CDR3 protein: CASSTPTLGSPSYGYTF
CDR3 DNA: TGTGCCAGCAGCACTCCGACCCTTGGCAGCCCGTCCTATGGCTACACCTTC

clone size: -
CDR3 length: 13
V gene: TRBV12-3/TRBV12-4
J gene: TRBJ1-1
D gene: -
CDR3 protein: CDSSLILNTEAFF
CDR3 DNA: TGTGACAGCAGTCTAATACTTAACACTGAAGCTTTCTTT

clone size: -
CDR3 length: 18
V gene: TRBV5-1
J gene: TRBJ2-3
D gene: -
CDR3 protein: CASSRAAGGAYYTDTQYF
CDR3 DNA: TGCGCCAGCAGCCGGGCGGCAGGAGGTGCGTACTACACAGATACGCAGTATTTT

clone size: -
CDR3 length: 16
V gene: TRBV7-3
J gene: TRBJ2-1
D gene: TRBD2
CDR3 protein: CASSLGGGGPLNEQFF
CDR3 DNA: TGTGCCAGCAGCTTAGGCGGCGGGGGGCCCCTCAATGAGCAGTTCTTC

clone size: few
CDR3 length: 14
V gene: TRBV9
J gene: TRBJ2-3
D gene: -
CDR3 protein: CASSVGGGGDTQYF
CDR3 DNA: TGTGCCAGCAGCGTAGGCGGGGGCGGAGATACGCAGTATTTT

clone size: -
CDR3 length: 18
V gene: TRBV12-5
J gene: TRBJ2-4
D gene: -
CDR3 protein: CASGPPRTAELAKNIQYF
CDR3 DNA: TGTGCTAGTGGTCCACCCCGGACAGCGGAACTAGCCAAAAACATTCAGTACTTC

clone size: -
CDR3 length: 14
V gene: TRBV20-1
J gene: TRBJ2-5
D gene: -
CDR3 protein: CSARTGGAWETQYF
CDR3 DNA: TGCAGTGCTAGAACGGGGGGCGCATGGGAGACCCAGTACTTC

clone size: -
CDR3 length: 13
V gene: TRBV2
J gene: TRBJ2-7
D gene: -
CDR3 protein: CASSEGYYYEQYF
CDR3 DNA: TGTGCCAGCAGTGAAGGCTATTACTACGAGCAGTACTTC

clone size: -
CDR3 length: 17
V gene: TRBV6-5
J gene: TRBJ1-5
D gene: -
CDR3 protein: CASSYRTGTYSNQPQHF
CDR3 DNA: TGTGCCAGCAGTTACCGGACGGGAACATATAGCAATCAGCCCCAGCATTTT

clone size: few
CDR3 length: 16
V gene: TRBV5-5
J gene: TRBJ1-2
D gene: TRBD1
CDR3 protein: CASSLGQGEPYYGYTF
CDR3 DNA: TGTGCCAGCAGCCTAGGACAGGGCGAACCGTATTATGGCTACACCTTC

clone size: few
CDR3 length: 13
V gene: TRBV7-9
J gene: TRBJ1-1
D gene: -
CDR3 protein: CASSPKDREGAFF
CDR3 DNA: TGTGCCAGCAGCCCGAAAGACCGAGAAGGAGCTTTCTTT